Detailed here is one T cell receptor beta chain. Its antigen is undetermined. The data were obtained in a study of monozygotic twins with cystic fibrosis. Findings of the study overall: Co-twins had the most similar V usage for 13 of 16 pairs, J for 8.

Some clones are missing from TCRdb's copy, which holds only in-frame ones; the method was immunoSEQ multiplex PCR. The repertoire holds roughly 26,000 clones, with approximately 90% as singletons. The CDR3 length is 15 residues. The V end was cut by 0 bases, the J end by 4 bases, with 10 bases between. Germline CDR1 is KGHSH and CDR2 is LQKENI. This clonotype originated in a girl aged 2 to 10 with cystic fibrosis. Sequenced sample: blood. The rearrangement joins TRBV18 to TRBJ2-1; either TRBD1 or TRBD2 may fit D (5 bases each). CDR3 nucleotides: TGTGCCAGCTCACCACCGGGACCAAAATACAATGAGCAGTTCTTC. Translating gives CASSPPGPKYNEQFF. The full variable domain, its missing parts supplied by reference TRBV18 and TRBJ2-1, is NAGVMQNPRHLVRRRGQEARLRCSPMKGHSHVYWYRQLPEEGLKFMVYLQKENIIDESGMPKERFSAEFPKEGPSILRIQQVVRGDSAAYFCASSPPGPKYNEQFFGPGTRLTVL.